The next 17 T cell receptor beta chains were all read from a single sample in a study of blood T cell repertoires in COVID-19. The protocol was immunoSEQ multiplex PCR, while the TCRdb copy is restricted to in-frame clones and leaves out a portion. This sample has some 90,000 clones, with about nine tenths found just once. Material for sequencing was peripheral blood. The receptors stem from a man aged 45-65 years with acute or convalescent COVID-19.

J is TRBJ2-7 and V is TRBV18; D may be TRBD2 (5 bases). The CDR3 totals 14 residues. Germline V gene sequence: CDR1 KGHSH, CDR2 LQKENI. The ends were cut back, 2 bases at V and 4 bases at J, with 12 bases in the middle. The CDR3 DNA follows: TGTGCCAGCTCACCAGGTCGGGGAGCGTACGAGCAGTACTTC. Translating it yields CASSPGRGAYEQYF.

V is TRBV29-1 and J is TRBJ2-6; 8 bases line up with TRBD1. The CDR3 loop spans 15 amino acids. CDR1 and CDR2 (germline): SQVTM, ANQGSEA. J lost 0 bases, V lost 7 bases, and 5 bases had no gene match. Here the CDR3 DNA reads TGCAGCGCCGGGACAGGAACCTCTGGGGCCAACGTCCTGACTTTC. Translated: CSAGTGTSGANVLTF.

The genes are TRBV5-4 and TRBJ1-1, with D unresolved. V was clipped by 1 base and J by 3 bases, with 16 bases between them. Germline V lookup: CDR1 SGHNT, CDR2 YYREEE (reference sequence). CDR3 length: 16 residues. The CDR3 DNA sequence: TGTGCCAGCAGCTTGAGTTTTGGGGAGGCAGACACTGAAGCTTTCTTT. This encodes CASSLSFGEADTEAFF.

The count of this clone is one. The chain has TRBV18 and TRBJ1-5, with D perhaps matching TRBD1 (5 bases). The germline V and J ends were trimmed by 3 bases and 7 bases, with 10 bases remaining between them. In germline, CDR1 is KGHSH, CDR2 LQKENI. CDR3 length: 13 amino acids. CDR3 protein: CASSPDNSQPQHF. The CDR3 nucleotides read TGTGCCAGCTCACCGGACAATAGCCAGCCCCAGCATTTT.

The CDR3 DNA follows: TGTGCCAGCAGCGAGAGGACTAGCGGGGGTAAACAGTACTTC. Translated: CASSERTSGGKQYF. This chain connects TRBV7-8 to TRBJ2-7; 13 positions agree with TRBD2. Losses at the gene ends were 5 bases for V and 10 bases for J; bases not matched to a gene: 8. The germline gives CDR1 SGHVS, CDR2 FQNEAQ. This CDR3 contains 14 residues.

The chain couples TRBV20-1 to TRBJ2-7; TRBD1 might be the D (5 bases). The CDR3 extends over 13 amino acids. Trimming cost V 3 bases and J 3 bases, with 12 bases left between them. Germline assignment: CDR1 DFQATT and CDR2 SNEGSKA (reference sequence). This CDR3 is CSASGARFYEQYF. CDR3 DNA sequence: TGCAGTGCTAGTGGGGCCAGGTTCTACGAGCAGTACTTC.

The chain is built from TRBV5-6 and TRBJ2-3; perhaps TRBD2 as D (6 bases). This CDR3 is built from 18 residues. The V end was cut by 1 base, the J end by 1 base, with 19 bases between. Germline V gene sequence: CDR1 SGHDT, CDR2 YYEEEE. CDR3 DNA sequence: TGTGCCAGCAGCTTGAGGGCGGGGAGGACAACCGGCACAGATACGCAGTATTTT. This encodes CASSLRAGRTTGTDTQYF. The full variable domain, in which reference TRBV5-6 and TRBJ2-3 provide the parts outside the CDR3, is DAGVTQSPTHLIKTRGQQVTLRCSPKSGHDTVSWYQQALGQGPQFIFQYYEEEERQRGNFPDRFSGHQFPNYSSELNVNALLLGDSALYLCASSLRAGRTTGTDTQYFGPGTRLTVL.

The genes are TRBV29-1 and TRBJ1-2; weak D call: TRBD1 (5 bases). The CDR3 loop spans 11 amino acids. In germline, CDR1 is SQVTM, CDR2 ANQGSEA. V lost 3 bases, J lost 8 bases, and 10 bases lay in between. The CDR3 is CSVDQGGGYTF. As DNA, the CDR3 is TGCAGCGTTGATCAGGGTGGAGGCTACACCTTC.

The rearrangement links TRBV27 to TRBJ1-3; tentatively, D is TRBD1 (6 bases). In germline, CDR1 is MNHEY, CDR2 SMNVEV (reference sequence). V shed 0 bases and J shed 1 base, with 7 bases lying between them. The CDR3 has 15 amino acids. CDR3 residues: CASSLSRGSGNTIYF. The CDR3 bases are TGTGCCAGCAGTTTATCGAGGGGGTCTGGAAACACCATATATTTT.

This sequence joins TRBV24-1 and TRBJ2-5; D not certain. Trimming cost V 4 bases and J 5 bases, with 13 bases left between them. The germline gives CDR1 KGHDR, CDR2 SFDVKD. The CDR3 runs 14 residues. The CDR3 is CATSDSLAGETQYF. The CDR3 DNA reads TGTGCCACCAGTGACTCATTAGCTGGTGAGACCCAGTACTTC.

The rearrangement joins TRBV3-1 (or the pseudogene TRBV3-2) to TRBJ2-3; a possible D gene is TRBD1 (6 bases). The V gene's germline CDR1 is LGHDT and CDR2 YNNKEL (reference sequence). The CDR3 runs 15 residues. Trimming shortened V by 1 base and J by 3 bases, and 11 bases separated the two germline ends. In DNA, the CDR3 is TGTGCCAGCAGCCAAGTCAGGACAGAGACAGATACGCAGTATTTT. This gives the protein CASSQVRTETDTQYF.

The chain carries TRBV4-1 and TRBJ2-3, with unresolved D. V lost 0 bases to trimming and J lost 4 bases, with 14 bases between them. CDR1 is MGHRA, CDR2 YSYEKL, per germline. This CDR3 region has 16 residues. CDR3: CASSQDSHYSPDTQYF. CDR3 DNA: TGCGCCAGCAGCCAAGATTCCCACTACTCCCCAGATACGCAGTATTTT.

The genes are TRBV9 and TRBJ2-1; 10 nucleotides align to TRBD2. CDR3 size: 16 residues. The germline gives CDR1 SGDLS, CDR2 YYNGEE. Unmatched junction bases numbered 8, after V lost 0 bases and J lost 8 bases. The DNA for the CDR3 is TGTGCCAGCAGCGTAGGGACGGGACTAGCGACATATGAGCAGTTCTTC. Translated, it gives CASSVGTGLATYEQFF.

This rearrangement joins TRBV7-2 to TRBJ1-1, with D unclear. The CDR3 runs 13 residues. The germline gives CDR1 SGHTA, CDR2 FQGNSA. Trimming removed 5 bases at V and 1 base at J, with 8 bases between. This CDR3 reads CASSPYKNTEAFF. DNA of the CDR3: TGTGCCAGCAGCCCGTACAAGAACACTGAAGCTTTCTTT. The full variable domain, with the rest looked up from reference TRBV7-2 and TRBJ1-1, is GAGVSQSPSNKVTEKGKDVELRCDPISGHTALYWYRQSLGQGLEFLIYFQGNSAPDKSGLPSDRFSAERTGGSVSTLTIQRTQQEDSAVYLCASSPYKNTEAFFGQGTRLTVV.

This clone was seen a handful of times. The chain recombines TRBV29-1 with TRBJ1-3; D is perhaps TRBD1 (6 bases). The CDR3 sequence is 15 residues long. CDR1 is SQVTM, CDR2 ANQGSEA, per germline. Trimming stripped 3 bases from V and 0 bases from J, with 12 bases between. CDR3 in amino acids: CSVEGTSGSGNTIYF. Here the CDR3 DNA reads TGCAGCGTTGAGGGGACATCAGGCTCTGGAAACACCATATATTTT.

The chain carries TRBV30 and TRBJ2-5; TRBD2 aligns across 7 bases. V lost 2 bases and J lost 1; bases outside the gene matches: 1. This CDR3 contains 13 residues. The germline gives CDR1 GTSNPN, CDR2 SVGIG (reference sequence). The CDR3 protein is CAWSSGGQETQYF. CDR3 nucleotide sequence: TGTGCCTGGAGTTCGGGGGGCCAAGAGACCCAGTACTTC.

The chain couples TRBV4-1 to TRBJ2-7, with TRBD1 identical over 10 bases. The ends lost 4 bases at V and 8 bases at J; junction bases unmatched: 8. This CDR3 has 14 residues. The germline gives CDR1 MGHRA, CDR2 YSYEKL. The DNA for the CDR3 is TGCGCCAGCAGCCCTGAGACAGGGGGCTTTCAGCAGTACTTC. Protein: CASSPETGGFQQYF.